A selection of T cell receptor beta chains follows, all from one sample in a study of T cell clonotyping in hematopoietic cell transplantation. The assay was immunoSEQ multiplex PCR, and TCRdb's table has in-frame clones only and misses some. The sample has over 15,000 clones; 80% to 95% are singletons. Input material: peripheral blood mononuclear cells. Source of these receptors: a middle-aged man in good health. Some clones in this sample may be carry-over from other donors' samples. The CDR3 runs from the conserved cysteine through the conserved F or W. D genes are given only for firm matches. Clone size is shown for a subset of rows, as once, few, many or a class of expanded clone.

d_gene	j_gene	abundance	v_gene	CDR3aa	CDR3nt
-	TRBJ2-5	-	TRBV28	CACKEGEQHQETQYF	TGTGCCTGCAAAGAGGGGGAGCAGCACCAAGAGACCCAGTACTTC
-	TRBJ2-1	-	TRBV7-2	CASSFGRFNEQFF	TGTGCCAGCAGCTTCGGCAGGTTCAATGAGCAGTTCTTC
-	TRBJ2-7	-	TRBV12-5	CASGPRSYEQYF	TGTGCTAGTGGCCCCCGGTCCTACGAGCAGTACTTC
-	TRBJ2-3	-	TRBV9	CASSVGGPSDTQYF	TGTGCCAGCAGCGTAGGTGGGCCCTCCGATACGCAGTATTTT
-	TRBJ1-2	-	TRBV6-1	CASSDVAYGYTF	TGTGCCAGCAGTGATGTGGCTTATGGCTACACCTTC
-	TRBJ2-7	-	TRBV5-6	CASSSRTAPYEQYF	TGTGCCAGCAGCTCGAGGACAGCTCCCTACGAGCAGTACTTC
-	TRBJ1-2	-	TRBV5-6	CASSFWWDYGYTF	TGTGCCAGCAGCTTTTGGTGGGACTATGGCTACACCTTC
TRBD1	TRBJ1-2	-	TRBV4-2	CASSQDLTGAQNYGYTF	TGTGCCAGCAGCCAGGACCTAACAGGGGCGCAGAACTATGGCTACACCTTC
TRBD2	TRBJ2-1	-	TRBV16	CASSQEIAGMLGEQFF	TGTGCCAGCAGCCAGGAGATAGCGGGGATGTTGGGTGAGCAGTTCTTC
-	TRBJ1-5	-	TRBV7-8	CASSLMSIRPPRQPQHF	TGTGCCAGCAGTTTAATGTCCATCCGGCCCCCTAGACAGCCCCAGCATTTT
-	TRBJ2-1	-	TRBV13	CASGDVGNEQFF	TGTGCCAGCGGAGATGTGGGCAATGAGCAGTTCTTC
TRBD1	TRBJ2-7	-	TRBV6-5	CASTRGQGVYEQYF	TGTGCCAGCACAAGGGGACAGGGGGTATACGAGCAGTACTTC
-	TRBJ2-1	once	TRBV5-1	CASSLDYNEQFF	TGCGCCAGCAGCTTGGACTACAATGAGCAGTTCTTC